The 19 T cell receptor beta chains below were found in one sample sequenced in a study of blood T cell repertoires in COVID-19. TCRdb's copy holds only in-frame clones and misses some; the assay was immunoSEQ multiplex PCR. The data contain under 150,000 clones, roughly 80% of them singletons. The specimen was peripheral blood. All receptors derive from a man aged 50-59 years with acute or convalescent COVID-19.

The V and J genes are TRBV11-2 and TRBJ2-6, with D perhaps TRBD1 (5 bases). The CDR3 has 15 amino acids. Germline loops: CDR1 SGHAT, CDR2 FQNNGV. Trimming pared 2 bases from V and 2 bases from J, leaving 7 bases between. In DNA form, the CDR3 reads TGTGCCAGCAGCTTAAGGGGCCCTGGGGCCAACGTCCTGACTTTC. Residues: CASSLRGPGANVLTF.

This clone was found a few times. This chain uses TRBV5-6 with TRBJ1-6, with no clear D. The V end was cut by 5 bases, the J end by 7 bases, with 13 bases between. The CDR3 contains 14 residues. Germline V gene data show CDR1 as SGHDT and CDR2 as YYEEEE. The CDR3 spells CASRIEGSNSPLHF. In DNA form, the CDR3 reads TGTGCCAGCAGAATTGAGGGTTCAAATTCACCCCTCCACTTT. Based on the CDR3 plus reference TRBV5-6 and TRBJ1-6, the full variable domain is DAGVTQSPTHLIKTRGQQVTLRCSPKSGHDTVSWYQQALGQGPQFIFQYYEEEERQRGNFPDRFSGHQFPNYSSELNVNALLLGDSALYLCASRIEGSNSPLHFGNGTRLTVT.

The rearrangement uses TRBV9 and TRBJ2-2; TRBD1 agrees at 8 bases. Trimming cost V 0 bases and J 6 bases; bases outside gene matches: 7. This CDR3 has 16 amino acids. Germline loops: CDR1 SGDLS, CDR2 YYNGEE. This CDR3 is CASSVAGGLVAGELFF. As DNA, the CDR3 is TGTGCCAGCAGCGTAGCAGGGGGCCTCGTCGCCGGGGAGCTGTTTTTT.

The J gene is TRBJ1-4, the V gene TRBV10-3, with D maybe TRBD1 (5 bases). The V and J ends lost 6 bases and 8 bases respectively, with 16 bases between them. Germline assignment: CDR1 ENHRY and CDR2 SYGVKD. The length of the CDR3 is 14 residues. Here the CDR3 reads CAIRIEEKGEKLFF. The CDR3 DNA reads TGTGCCATCAGAATCGAGGAGAAGGGGGAAAAACTGTTTTTT.

The rearrangement links TRBV6-6 to TRBJ2-1; tentatively, D is TRBD2 (7 bases). CDR1 and CDR2 (germline): MNHNY, SVGAGI (reference sequence). The CDR3 consists of 16 residues. V lost 4 bases and J 5 bases, leaving 18 bases between the germline ends. Written as DNA, the CDR3 is TGTGCCAGCAGTTCCGCAACGGGGGGCTTGGACAATGAGCAGTTCTTC. This codes for CASSSATGGLDNEQFF.

The V call is TRBV12-2, the J call TRBJ1-1. TRBV12-2 is tagged as a pseudogene. This CDR3 spans 14 amino acids. CDR3 DNA: TGTGCAAGTCGCTTAGCAGCCCCGAACACTGAAGCTTTCTTT. It yields the protein CASRLAAPNTEAFF.

The rearrangement joins TRBV2 to TRBJ1-5; TRBD1 aligns across 9 bases. The CDR3 is made up of 14 amino acids. V lost 6 bases to trimming and J lost 5 bases; unmatched junction nucleotides: 5. Germline V gene data show CDR1 as SNHLY and CDR2 as FYNNEI. The chain's CDR3 is CASSGQGTDQPQHF. Here the CDR3 DNA reads TGTGCCAGCAGCGGACAGGGGACCGATCAGCCCCAGCATTTT.

The chain employs TRBV2 and TRBJ1-6; D ambiguous. V was shortened by 0 bases and J by 6 bases, with 6 bases between the two germline ends. The CDR3 extends over 14 amino acids. From germline, CDR1 is SNHLY and CDR2 FYNNEI. CDR3 amino acids: CASSEARGNSPLHF. The CDR3, as DNA: TGTGCCAGCAGTGAAGCTCGCGGTAATTCACCCCTCCACTTT.

CDR3 residues: CASSLGASGGNQPQHF. CDR3 sequence (DNA): TGCGCCAGCAGCCTAGGGGCCTCCGGCGGCAATCAGCCCCAGCATTTT. The chain is built from TRBV5-1 and TRBJ1-5; tentative D call: TRBD1 (5 bases). This CDR3 is 16 amino acids long. Trimming left V 4 bases short and J 2 bases short, with 16 bases between. The germline V gene has CDR1 SGHRS and CDR2 YFSETQ.

The V call is TRBV6-4, the J call TRBJ1-2, with no clear D. Germline V gene sequence: CDR1 MRHNA, CDR2 SNTAGT. The CDR3 contains 11 residues. V lost 8 bases and J 1 base, leaving 5 bases between the germline ends. Here the CDR3 DNA reads TGTGCCAGCCGGGATAACTATGGCTACACCTTC. This gives the protein CASRDNYGYTF.

This clone was seen more than once but under ten times. The chain recombines TRBV29-1 with TRBJ1-6; TRBD1 might be the D (5 bases). Trimming took off 7 bases at V and 6 bases at J, with 10 bases between the two ends. The CDR3 runs to 12 residues. The germline V gene encodes CDR1 SQVTM and CDR2 ANQGSEA. CDR3 sequence reads: CSAGETNSPLHF. The CDR3 DNA sequence: TGCAGCGCGGGGGAGACTAATTCACCCCTCCACTTT.

This clone has more than one count but fewer than ten. The chain has TRBV5-4 and TRBJ1-4; 9 nucleotides align to TRBD1. The CDR3 has 15 amino acids. Germline assignment: CDR1 SGHNT and CDR2 YYREEE (reference sequence). V was clipped by 4 bases and J by 2 bases; unmatched bases: 3. The CDR3 is CASSTGTGTNEKLFF. The DNA of the CDR3 is TGTGCCAGCAGCACCGGGACAGGGACTAATGAAAAACTGTTTTTT.

The V and J genes are TRBV10-2 and TRBJ1-6; D not certain. Germline CDR1 reads WSHSY; CDR2 reads SAAADI. The V gene lost 0 bases and the J gene lost 10 bases, with 13 bases spanning the gap. CDR3 size: 15 residues. The CDR3 bases are TGCGCCAGCAGTGAGTCGCCGGGGATTGGGTCACCCCTCCACTTT. It is translated as CASSESPGIGSPLHF.

This clone has only one observation. The rearrangement links TRBV7-3 to TRBJ2-1, with 9 positions matching TRBD2. The CDR3 sequence is 15 residues long. Germline loops: CDR1 SGHTA, CDR2 FQGTGA. V dropped 5 bases and J dropped 4; count of bases not matched to a gene: 6. CDR3 DNA: TGTGCCAGCAGCCCGGGACTAGCAGGTTACAATGAGCAGTTCTTC. Encoded protein: CASSPGLAGYNEQFF.

In its sample, this clone was seen a few times. The chain carries TRBV6-5 and TRBJ1-2; D is ambiguous. The V end was cut by 0 bases, the J end by 7 bases, with 9 bases between. Germline loops: CDR1 MNHEY, CDR2 SVGAGI. This CDR3 region has 13 residues. DNA for the CDR3: TGTGCCAGCAGTTACTCGAGGTTTGGTGGCTACACCTTC. Protein: CASSYSRFGGYTF.

The chain couples TRBV2 to TRBJ2-3, with TRBD2 matching 15 bases. CDR1 and CDR2 from the germline V gene are SNHLY and FYNNEI. The CDR3 consists of 20 residues. V shed 6 bases and J 0 bases; nucleotides not matched to a gene: 13. CDR3 nucleotides: TGTGCCAGCAGGGATCCTATAGGGACTAGCGGGGGGTCTAGCACAGATACGCAGTATTTT. Protein sequence: CASRDPIGTSGGSSTDTQYF.

The chain carries TRBV5-4 and TRBJ2-3; 12 positions match TRBD2. Trimming took 5 bases from V and 3 from J; bases not matched to a gene: 4. This CDR3 has 15 residues. The germline CDR1 and CDR2 sequences are SGHNT and YYREEE (reference sequence). Written as DNA, the CDR3 is TGTGCCAGCAGTTACGGACTAGCGGGGACAGATACGCAGTATTTT. It codes for CASSYGLAGTDTQYF.

This chain connects TRBV5-1 to TRBJ1-4; the D gene is possibly TRBD1 (6 bases). The V end was cut by 2 bases, the J end by 4 bases, with 9 bases between. CDR1 and CDR2 from the germline V gene are SGHRS and YFSETQ. The CDR3 contains 14 residues. Written as DNA, the CDR3 is TGCGCCAGCAGCTTAACAGGGATTAATGAAAAACTGTTTTTT. It codes for CASSLTGINEKLFF.

This clone came up a few times. This chain uses TRBV2 with TRBJ1-1; maybe TRBD1 (5 bases). Trimming removed 2 bases at V and 4 bases at J, with 11 bases between. The CDR3 is 14 residues long. Germline CDR1 reads SNHLY; CDR2 reads FYNNEI. This chain's CDR3 is CASSEQGGRTEAFF. The DNA of the CDR3 is TGTGCCAGCAGTGAACAGGGTGGGCGCACTGAAGCTTTCTTT. The full variable domain, with the rest looked up from reference TRBV2 and TRBJ1-1, is EPEVTQTPSHQVTQMGQEVILRCVPISNHLYFYWYRQILGQKVEFLVSFYNNEISEKSEIFDDQFSVERPDGSNFTLKIRSTKLEDSAMYFCASSEQGGRTEAFFGQGTRLTVV.